This T cell receptor beta chain originates from a study of control samples from healthy donors and cancer patients. This CDR3 is 16 amino acids long. Trimming stripped 6 bases from V and 1 base from J, with 14 bases between. Germline V gene sequence: CDR1 SGHRS, CDR2 YFSETQ. Produced via immunoSEQ multiplex PCR; TCRdb's table is partial and in-frame only. The sample carries under 150,000 clones, roughly 91% recorded once. This clonotype was sampled from a woman in her seventies in good health. The chain recombines TRBV5-1 with TRBJ2-6; unclear D gene. Sequences were obtained from blood. The CDR3 here is CASTTQTVSGANVLTF. CDR3 nucleotides: TGCGCCAGCACGACTCAAACAGTTTCTGGGGCCAACGTCCTGACTTTC.